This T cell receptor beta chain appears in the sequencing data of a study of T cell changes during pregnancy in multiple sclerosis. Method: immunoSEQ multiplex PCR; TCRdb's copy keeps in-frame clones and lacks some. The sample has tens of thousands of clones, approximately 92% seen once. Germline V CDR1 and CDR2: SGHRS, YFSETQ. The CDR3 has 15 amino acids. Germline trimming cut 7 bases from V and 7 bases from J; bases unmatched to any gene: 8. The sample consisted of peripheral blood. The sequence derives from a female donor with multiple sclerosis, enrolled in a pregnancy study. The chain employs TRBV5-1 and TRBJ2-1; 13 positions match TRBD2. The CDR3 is CASSTGTSGINEQFF. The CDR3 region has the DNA TGCGCCAGCTCCACAGGGACTAGCGGGATAAATGAGCAGTTCTTC.